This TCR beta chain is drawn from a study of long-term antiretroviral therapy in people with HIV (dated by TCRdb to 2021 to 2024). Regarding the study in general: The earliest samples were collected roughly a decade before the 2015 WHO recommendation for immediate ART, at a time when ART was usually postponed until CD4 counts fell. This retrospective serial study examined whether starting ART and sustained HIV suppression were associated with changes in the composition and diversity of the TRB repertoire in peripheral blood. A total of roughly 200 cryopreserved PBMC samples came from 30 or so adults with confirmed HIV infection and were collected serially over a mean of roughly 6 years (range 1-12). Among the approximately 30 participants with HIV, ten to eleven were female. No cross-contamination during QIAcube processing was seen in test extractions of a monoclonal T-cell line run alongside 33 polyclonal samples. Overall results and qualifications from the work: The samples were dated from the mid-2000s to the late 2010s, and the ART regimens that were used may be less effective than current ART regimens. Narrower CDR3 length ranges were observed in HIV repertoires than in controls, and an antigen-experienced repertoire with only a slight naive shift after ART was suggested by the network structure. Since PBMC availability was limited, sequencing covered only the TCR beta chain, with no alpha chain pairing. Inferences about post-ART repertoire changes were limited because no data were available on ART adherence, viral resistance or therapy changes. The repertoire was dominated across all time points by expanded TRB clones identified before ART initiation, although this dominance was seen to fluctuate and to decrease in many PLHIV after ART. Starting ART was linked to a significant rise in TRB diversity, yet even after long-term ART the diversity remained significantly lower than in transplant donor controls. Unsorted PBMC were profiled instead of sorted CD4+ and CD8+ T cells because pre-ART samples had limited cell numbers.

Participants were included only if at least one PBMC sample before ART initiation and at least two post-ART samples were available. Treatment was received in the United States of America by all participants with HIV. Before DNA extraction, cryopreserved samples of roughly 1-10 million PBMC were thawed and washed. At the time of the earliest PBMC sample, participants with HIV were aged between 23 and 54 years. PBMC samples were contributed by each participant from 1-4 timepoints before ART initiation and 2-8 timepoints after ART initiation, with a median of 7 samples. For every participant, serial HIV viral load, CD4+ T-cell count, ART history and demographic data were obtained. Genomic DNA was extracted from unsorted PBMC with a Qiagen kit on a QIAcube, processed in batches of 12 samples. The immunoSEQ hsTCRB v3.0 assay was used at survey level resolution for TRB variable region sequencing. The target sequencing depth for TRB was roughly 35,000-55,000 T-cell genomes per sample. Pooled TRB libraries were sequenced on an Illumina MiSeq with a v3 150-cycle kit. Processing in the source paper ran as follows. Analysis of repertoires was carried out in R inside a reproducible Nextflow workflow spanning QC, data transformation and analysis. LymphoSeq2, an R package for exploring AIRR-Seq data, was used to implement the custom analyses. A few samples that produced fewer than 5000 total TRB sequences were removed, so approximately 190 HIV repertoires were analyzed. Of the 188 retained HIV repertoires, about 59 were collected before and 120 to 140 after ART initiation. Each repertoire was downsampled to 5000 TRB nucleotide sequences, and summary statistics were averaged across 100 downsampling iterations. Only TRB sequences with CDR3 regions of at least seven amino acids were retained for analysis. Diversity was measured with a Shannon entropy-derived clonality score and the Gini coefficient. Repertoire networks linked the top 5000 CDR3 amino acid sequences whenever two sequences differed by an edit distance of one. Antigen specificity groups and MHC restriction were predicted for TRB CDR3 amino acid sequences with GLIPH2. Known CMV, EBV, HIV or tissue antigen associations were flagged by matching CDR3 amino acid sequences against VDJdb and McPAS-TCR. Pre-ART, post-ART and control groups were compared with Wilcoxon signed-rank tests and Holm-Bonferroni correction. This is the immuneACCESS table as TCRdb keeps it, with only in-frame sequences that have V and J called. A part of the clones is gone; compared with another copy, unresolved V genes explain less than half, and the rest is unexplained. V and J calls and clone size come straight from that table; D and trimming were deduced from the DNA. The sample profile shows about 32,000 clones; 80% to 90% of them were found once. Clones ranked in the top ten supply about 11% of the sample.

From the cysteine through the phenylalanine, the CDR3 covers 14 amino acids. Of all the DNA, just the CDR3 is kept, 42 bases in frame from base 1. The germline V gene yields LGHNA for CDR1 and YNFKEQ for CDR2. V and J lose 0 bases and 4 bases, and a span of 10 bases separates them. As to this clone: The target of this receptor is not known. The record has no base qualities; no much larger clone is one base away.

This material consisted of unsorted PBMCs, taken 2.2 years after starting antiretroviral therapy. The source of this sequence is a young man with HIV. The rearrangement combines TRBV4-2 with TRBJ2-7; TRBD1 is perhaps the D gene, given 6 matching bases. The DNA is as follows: TGTGCCAGCAGCCAAGATAGGGGGAGTTACGAGCAGTACTTC. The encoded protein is CASSQDRGSYEQYF.